This is a list of T cell receptor beta chains from one sample in a study of cytomegalovirus exposure and HLA in healthy donors. The data were produced by immunoSEQ multiplex PCR, yet TCRdb's version contains in-frame clones alone and is incomplete. The repertoire holds 150,000 to 200,000 clones, with roughly 79% as singletons. What was sequenced was PBMCs. The receptors shown here come from a woman between 50 and 59 years old in good health and CMV-seropositive. The CDR3 runs from the conserved cysteine through the conserved F or W. Each record gives: V gene, D gene, J gene, clone size, CDR3 protein, CDR3 DNA. The D gene is left open where the match is weak. Clone sizes are given selectively: once, few, many, or a class where the clone is expanded.

v_gene: TRBV7-9
d_gene: .
j_gene: TRBJ2-5
abundance: once
CDR3aa: CASSPPTDLKTQYF
CDR3nt: TGTGCCAGCAGCCCTCCGACAGACCTAAAGACCCAGTACTTC

v_gene: TRBV7-3
d_gene: TRBD1
j_gene: TRBJ1-1
abundance: once
CDR3aa: CASSLGRTQGTEAFF
CDR3nt: TGTGCCAGCAGCTTAGGTCGGACACAGGGGACTGAAGCTTTCTTT

v_gene: TRBV7-3
d_gene: .
j_gene: TRBJ2-2
abundance: .
CDR3aa: CASSIGTNTGELFF
CDR3nt: TGTGCCAGCAGCATCGGGACAAACACCGGGGAGCTGTTTTTT

v_gene: TRBV7-2
d_gene: .
j_gene: TRBJ1-1
abundance: .
CDR3aa: CASSRSSVNTEAFF
CDR3nt: TGTGCCAGCAGCCGATCGTCAGTGAACACTGAAGCTTTCTTT

v_gene: TRBV10-1
d_gene: .
j_gene: TRBJ2-3
abundance: .
CDR3aa: CASSAGVDTQYF
CDR3nt: TGCGCCAGCAGTGCGGGAGTAGATACGCAGTATTTT

v_gene: TRBV7-2
d_gene: .
j_gene: TRBJ2-1
abundance: .
CDR3aa: CASSQGRLSYNEQFF
CDR3nt: TGTGCCAGCAGCCAAGGCCGACTATCCTACAATGAGCAGTTCTTC

v_gene: TRBV9
d_gene: .
j_gene: TRBJ2-2
abundance: few
CDR3aa: CASTGLANTGELFF
CDR3nt: TGTGCCAGCACAGGGCTGGCAAACACCGGGGAGCTGTTTTTT

v_gene: TRBV2
d_gene: .
j_gene: TRBJ2-3
abundance: .
CDR3aa: CASSEDYAIDTQYF
CDR3nt: TGTGCCAGCAGTGAAGATTATGCGATAGATACGCAGTATTTT

v_gene: TRBV18
d_gene: TRBD1
j_gene: TRBJ2-4
abundance: .
CDR3aa: CASSPGDRVINIQYF
CDR3nt: TGTGCCAGCTCACCAGGGGACAGGGTAATAAACATTCAGTACTTC

v_gene: TRBV27
d_gene: TRBD1
j_gene: TRBJ2-3
abundance: .
CDR3aa: CASSFIRGRSTDTQYF
CDR3nt: TGTGCCAGCAGTTTCATCAGGGGGCGCAGTACAGATACGCAGTATTTT

v_gene: TRBV28
d_gene: .
j_gene: TRBJ1-1
abundance: .
CDR3aa: CASSLLNRVTEAFF
CDR3nt: TGTGCCAGCAGTTTACTCAACAGGGTCACTGAAGCTTTCTTT

v_gene: TRBV28
d_gene: .
j_gene: TRBJ2-7
abundance: .
CDR3aa: CASSYIRGYEQYF
CDR3nt: TGTGCCAGCAGTTACATCCGGGGCTACGAGCAGTACTTC

v_gene: TRBV7-9
d_gene: .
j_gene: TRBJ1-1
abundance: .
CDR3aa: CASRAGHMNTEAFF
CDR3nt: TGTGCCAGCAGAGCGGGACACATGAACACTGAAGCTTTCTTT

v_gene: TRBV9
d_gene: TRBD2
j_gene: TRBJ2-1
abundance: once
CDR3aa: CASSVTMGLADYNEQFF
CDR3nt: TGTGCCAGCAGCGTGACGATGGGGCTAGCGGACTACAATGAGCAGTTCTTC

v_gene: TRBV7-9
d_gene: TRBD2
j_gene: TRBJ2-1
abundance: .
CDR3aa: CASSTGLAGDEQFF
CDR3nt: TGTGCCAGCAGCACGGGACTAGCGGGAGATGAGCAGTTCTTC

v_gene: TRBV7-2
d_gene: TRBD1
j_gene: TRBJ2-7
abundance: .
CDR3aa: CASSTGQGRYEQYF
CDR3nt: TGTGCCAGCAGCACCGGACAGGGGCGTTACGAGCAGTACTTC

v_gene: TRBV9
d_gene: .
j_gene: TRBJ1-1
abundance: .
CDR3aa: CASSQGRVRTEAFF
CDR3nt: TGTGCCAGCAGCCAGGGCAGGGTCCGCACTGAAGCTTTCTTT

v_gene: TRBV29-1
d_gene: TRBD1
j_gene: TRBJ2-7
abundance: .
CDR3aa: CSVGYGQGAGEQYF
CDR3nt: TGCAGCGTTGGTTATGGACAGGGGGCGGGAGAGCAGTACTTC

v_gene: TRBV7-9
d_gene: TRBD1
j_gene: TRBJ2-5
abundance: once
CDR3aa: CASRSTGVETQYF
CDR3nt: TGTGCCAGCAGGTCTACAGGGGTAGAGACCCAGTACTTC

v_gene: TRBV7-6
d_gene: TRBD1
j_gene: TRBJ2-3
abundance: .
CDR3aa: CASSLDLQGAGTDTQYF
CDR3nt: TGTGCCAGCAGCTTAGACCTACAGGGGGCCGGGACAGATACGCAGTATTTT

v_gene: TRBV28
d_gene: TRBD1
j_gene: TRBJ2-7
abundance: .
CDR3aa: CASSKRTGTYEQYF
CDR3nt: TGTGCCAGCAGTAAAAGGACAGGGACCTACGAGCAGTACTTC

v_gene: TRBV7-6
d_gene: TRBD1
j_gene: TRBJ2-2
abundance: few
CDR3aa: CASSRQGAAGELFF
CDR3nt: TGTGCCAGCAGCCGACAGGGGGCGGCCGGGGAGCTGTTTTTT

v_gene: TRBV7-9
d_gene: .
j_gene: TRBJ2-5
abundance: .
CDR3aa: CASSRVQASETQYF
CDR3nt: TGTGCCAGCAGCCGAGTCCAGGCGTCAGAGACCCAGTACTTC

v_gene: TRBV6-5
d_gene: TRBD1
j_gene: TRBJ1-1
abundance: .
CDR3aa: CASSFTGGTEAFF
CDR3nt: TGTGCCAGCAGTTTCACAGGGGGGACTGAAGCTTTCTTT

v_gene: TRBV5-1
d_gene: TRBD2
j_gene: TRBJ2-6
abundance: .
CDR3aa: CASSSPNPPGGGARGANVLTF
CDR3nt: TGCGCCAGCAGCTCGCCGAACCCTCCTGGCGGGGGGGCGCGTGGGGCCAACGTCCTGACTTTC

v_gene: TRBV10-3
d_gene: .
j_gene: TRBJ2-1
abundance: .
CDR3aa: CAISELGQGINEQFF
CDR3nt: TGTGCCATCAGTGAGTTGGGGCAGGGTATAAATGAGCAGTTCTTC

v_gene: TRBV30
d_gene: TRBD1
j_gene: TRBJ1-1
abundance: .
CDR3aa: CAWSALQGAGTEAFF
CDR3nt: TGTGCCTGGAGTGCACTACAGGGGGCTGGCACTGAAGCTTTCTTT

v_gene: TRBV19
d_gene: TRBD2
j_gene: TRBJ2-1
abundance: .
CDR3aa: CASSPGLAGGNEQFF
CDR3nt: TGTGCCAGTAGTCCTGGACTAGCGGGGGGCAATGAGCAGTTCTTC

v_gene: TRBV5-1
d_gene: .
j_gene: TRBJ1-4
abundance: .
CDR3aa: CASSLQGGTNEKLFF
CDR3nt: TGCGCCAGCAGCCTTCAGGGAGGAACTAATGAAAAACTGTTTTTT

v_gene: TRBV6-5
d_gene: TRBD1
j_gene: TRBJ2-7
abundance: .
CDR3aa: CASSRRDRGPYEQYF
CDR3nt: TGTGCCAGCAGCCGCCGGGACAGGGGGCCTTACGAGCAGTACTTC

v_gene: TRBV10-2
d_gene: .
j_gene: TRBJ2-5
abundance: .
CDR3aa: CASSHSRETQYF
CDR3nt: TGCGCCAGCAGTCATTCCAGGGAGACCCAGTACTTC

v_gene: TRBV4-2
d_gene: TRBD1
j_gene: TRBJ1-5
abundance: .
CDR3aa: CASSSQDRANQPQHF
CDR3nt: TGTGCCAGCAGCTCCCAGGACAGGGCTAATCAGCCCCAGCATTTT

v_gene: TRBV5-1
d_gene: TRBD1
j_gene: TRBJ2-7
abundance: .
CDR3aa: CASSPPGQGRYEQYF
CDR3nt: TGCGCCAGCAGCCCCCCGGGACAGGGTCGATACGAGCAGTACTTC

v_gene: TRBV18
d_gene: .
j_gene: TRBJ1-5
abundance: .
CDR3aa: CASSPGGDTQPQHF
CDR3nt: TGTGCCAGCTCACCAGGCGGGGATACTCAGCCCCAGCATTTT

v_gene: TRBV9
d_gene: .
j_gene: TRBJ1-5
abundance: few
CDR3aa: CASSVGVTAQEPQHF
CDR3nt: TGTGCCAGCAGCGTAGGAGTGACGGCCCAGGAGCCCCAGCATTTT

v_gene: TRBV7-2
d_gene: .
j_gene: TRBJ1-5
abundance: once
CDR3aa: CASRPGGAGVQPQHF
CDR3nt: TGTGCCAGCAGGCCGGGGGGGGCAGGCGTTCAGCCCCAGCATTTT

v_gene: TRBV5-5
d_gene: .
j_gene: TRBJ1-5
abundance: .
CDR3aa: CASSFRQNNQPQHF
CDR3nt: TGTGCCAGCAGCTTTAGACAGAACAATCAGCCCCAGCATTTT